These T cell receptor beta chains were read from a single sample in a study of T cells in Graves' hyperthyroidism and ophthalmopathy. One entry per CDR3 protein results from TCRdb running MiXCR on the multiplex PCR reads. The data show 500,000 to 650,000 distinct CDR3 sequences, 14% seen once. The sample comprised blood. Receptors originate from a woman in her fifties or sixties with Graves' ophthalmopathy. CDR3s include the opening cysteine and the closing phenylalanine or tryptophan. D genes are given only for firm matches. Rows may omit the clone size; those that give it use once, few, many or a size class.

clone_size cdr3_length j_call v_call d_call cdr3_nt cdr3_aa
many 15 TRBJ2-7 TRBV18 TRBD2 TGTGCCAGCTCACCAGGGGAGGGAAGGGGCTACGAGCAGTACTTC CASSPGEGRGYEQYF
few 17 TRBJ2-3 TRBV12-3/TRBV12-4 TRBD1 TGTGCCAGCAGTCCCTTTAGGACAGGCCTTAGCACAGATACGCAGTATTTT CASSPFRTGLSTDTQYF
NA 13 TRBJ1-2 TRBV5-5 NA TGTGCCAGCAGCCCGGGAGTGAACTATGGCTACACCTTC CASSPGVNYGYTF
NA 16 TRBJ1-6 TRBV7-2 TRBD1 TGTGCCAGCAGCTTCCCCGGGACAGGGGATAATTCACCCCTCCACTTT CASSFPGTGDNSPLHF
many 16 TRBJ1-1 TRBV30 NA TGTGCCTGGAACCCCGGTCAGGGTTGGTCTCACACTGAAGCTTTCTTT CAWNPGQGWSHTEAFF
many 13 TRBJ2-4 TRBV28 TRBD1 TGTGCCAGCAGAAGACAGGGTGCGGACATTCAGTACTTC CASRRQGADIQYF
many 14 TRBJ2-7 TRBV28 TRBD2 TGTGCCAGCCTGGGGGGGACTAGCATTTACGAGCAGTACTTC CASLGGTSIYEQYF
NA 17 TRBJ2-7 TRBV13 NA TGTGCCAGCAGCCCGGAGTCCAGCGTGGGAGTTGTGACCGAGCAGTACTTC CASSPESSVGVVTEQYF
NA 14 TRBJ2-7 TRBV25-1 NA TGTGCCAGCAGTGAATTTGACGTATCCTACGAGCAGTACTTC CASSEFDVSYEQYF
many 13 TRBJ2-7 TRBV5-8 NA TGTGCCAGCAGCAGGACGCATGTTCACGAGCAGTACTTC CASSRTHVHEQYF
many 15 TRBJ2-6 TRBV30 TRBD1 TGTGCCTGGAGTCGACAGGGCGCGGGGGCCAACGTCCTGACTTTC CAWSRQGAGANVLTF
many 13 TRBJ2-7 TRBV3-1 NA TGTGCCAGCAGCCAAACGGACCACATAGAGCAGTACTTC CASSQTDHIEQYF
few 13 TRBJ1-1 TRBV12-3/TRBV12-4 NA TGTGCCAGCAGTACTTACAGACAGTTTGAAGCTTTCTTT CASSTYRQFEAFF
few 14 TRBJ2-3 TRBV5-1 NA TGCGCCAGCAGGTGGGCAGGAGTTGAGGATACGCAGTATTTT CASRWAGVEDTQYF
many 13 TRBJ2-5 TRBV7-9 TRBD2 TGTGCCAGCAGCCCTAGCGGGACGGAGACCCAGTACTTC CASSPSGTETQYF
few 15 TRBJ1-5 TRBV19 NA TGTGCCAGTAGTATAACAGGACCCAATAATCAGCCCCAGCATTTT CASSITGPNNQPQHF
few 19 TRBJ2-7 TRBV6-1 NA TGTGCCAGCACAAAAGTCGGGCCAGGGAGGTTAGCGAAGGTCTACGAGCAGTACTTC CASTKVGPGRLAKVYEQYF
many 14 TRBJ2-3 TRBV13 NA TGTGCCAGCAGCTCCACCAGAGGGCCAGATACGCAGTATTTT CASSSTRGPDTQYF
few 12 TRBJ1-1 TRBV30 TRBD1 TGTGCCTGGGGACAGGGAGGTGAGGGAGCTTTCTTT CAWGQGGEGAFF
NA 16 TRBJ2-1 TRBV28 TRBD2 TGTGCCAGCAGACTTAGCGGGCCTAGCTCCTACAATGAGCAGTTCTTC CASRLSGPSSYNEQFF
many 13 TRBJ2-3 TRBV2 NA TGTGCCAGCAGTGCCCCCCTCGGAGATACGCAGTATTTT CASSAPLGDTQYF
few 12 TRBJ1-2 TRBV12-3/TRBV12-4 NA TGTGCCAGCACCAAAAATTCCTATGGCTACACCTTC CASTKNSYGYTF
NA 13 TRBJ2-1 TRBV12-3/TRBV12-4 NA TGTGCCAGCAGTTTTCAACACGGGGGTGAGCAGTTCTTC CASSFQHGGEQFF
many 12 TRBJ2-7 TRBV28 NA TGTGCCAGCAGTCCCTCCTTCTACGAGCAGTACTTC CASSPSFYEQYF
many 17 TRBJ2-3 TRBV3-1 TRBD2 TGTGCCAGCAGCCAAGGGGGCGCTAGCGGAAGAACAGATACGCAGTATTTT CASSQGGASGRTDTQYF
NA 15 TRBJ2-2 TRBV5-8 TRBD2 TGTGCCAGCAGCTTGTTGCCTAGCGGGACCGGGGAGCTGTTTTTT CASSLLPSGTGELFF
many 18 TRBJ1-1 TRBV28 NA TGTGCCAGCAGTTCCCCCCCCACATCTGGGGGATCAAACACTGAAGCTTTCTTT CASSSPPTSGGSNTEAFF
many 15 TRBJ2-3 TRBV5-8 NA TGTGCCAGCAGCTTATCACTAGTCGGTACGGATACGCAGTATTTT CASSLSLVGTDTQYF
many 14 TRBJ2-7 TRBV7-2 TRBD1 TGTGCCAGCACCCGGGACAGGGGAACCTACGAGCAGTACTTC CASTRDRGTYEQYF
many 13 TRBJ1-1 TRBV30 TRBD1 TGTGCCTGGAGAGGGACAGGGGGGGGGTCCGCTTTCTTT CAWRGTGGGSAFF
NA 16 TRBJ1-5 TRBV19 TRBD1 TGTGCCACCTACCAAACGGGACAGGGTATCAATCAGCCCCAGCATTTT CATYQTGQGINQPQHF
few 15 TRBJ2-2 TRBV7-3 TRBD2 TGTGCCAGCAGCCGGACTAGCGGTGCCTCCGGGGAGCTGTTTTTT CASSRTSGASGELFF
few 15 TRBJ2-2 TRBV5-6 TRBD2 TGTGCCAGCAGCGAAGCGGGAGCGTACGCCGGGGGGCTGTTTTTT CASSEAGAYAGGLFF
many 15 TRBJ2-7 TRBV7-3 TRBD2 TGTGCCAGCAGCTTAATCCGCGGGAGACTTAACGAGCAGTACTTC CASSLIRGRLNEQYF
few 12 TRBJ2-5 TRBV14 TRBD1 TGTGCCAGCAGCCACCCCGGGACAGGGAAGTACTTC CASSHPGTGKYF